Below are 9 T cell receptor beta chains sequenced from a single sample in a study of beta chain features in type 1 diabetes. Sequencing targeted expressed TCRB transcripts, as all isolated RNA had been reverse transcribed. TCRdb keeps only in-frame clones here, not all; method: immunoSEQ multiplex PCR. The sample carries a few hundred thousand clones, about 14% recorded once. Sequenced: naive CD4+ T cells from blood. The receptors derive from a woman younger than 35 in good health.

This sequence joins TRBV30 and TRBJ1-5; weak D call: TRBD1 (6 bases). CDR1 and CDR2 (germline): GTSNPN, SVGIG (reference sequence). V shed 3 bases and J shed 7 bases, with 13 bases lying between them. The CDR3 covers 13 residues. The CDR3 reads CAWSTGTRQPQHF. The CDR3 bases are TGTGCCTGGAGCACCGGGACACGGCAGCCCCAGCATTTT.

Only a few counts were recorded for this clone. This rearrangement joins TRBV15 to TRBJ2-7; 11 bases line up with TRBD2. The CDR3 contains 15 residues. The V and J ends lost 3 bases and 2 bases, in that order; junction bases with no gene match: 3. Germline assignment: CDR1 LNHNV and CDR2 YYDKDF (reference sequence). CDR3 sequence: CATSSGTSGAYEQYF. The CDR3 bases are TGTGCCACCAGCAGTGGGACTAGCGGAGCCTACGAGCAGTACTTC.

In this sample, this clone turned up a few times. The chain has TRBV5-4 and TRBJ2-1; TRBD2 might be the D (5 bases). V was shortened by 4 bases and J by 4 bases, with 12 bases between the two germline ends. The CDR3 loop spans 14 amino acids. The germline CDR1 and CDR2 sequences are SGHNT and YYREEE (reference sequence). CDR3 amino acids: CASSVGVLYNEQFF. The CDR3 bases are TGTGCCAGCAGCGTCGGGGTGCTGTACAATGAGCAGTTCTTC.

In the case of this clone: The same CDR3 can be traced to other DNA sequences in this sample. The rearrangement joins TRBV5-1 to TRBJ2-1, with 14 bases that match TRBD2. Germline-derived CDR1 and CDR2 are SGHRS and YFSETQ. V trimming: 4 bases; J trimming: 7 bases; junction bases outside the gene matches: 4. CDR3 length: 15 amino acids. The CDR3 region has the DNA TGCGCCAGCAGCCGCGGGACTAGCGGGAGTAATGAGCAGTTCTTC. Its protein is CASSRGTSGSNEQFF.

The chain is built from TRBV19 and TRBJ2-7; the match to TRBD2 covers 7 bases. The junction had 12 bases not matched to a gene; V was cut back by 4 bases and J by 3 bases. The CDR3 covers 16 residues. Germline assignment: CDR1 LNHDA and CDR2 SQIVND (reference sequence). The CDR3 region has the DNA TGTGCCAGTAGTACGAGACGGATCGGGGGGAACTACGAGCAGTACTTC. As protein: CASSTRRIGGNYEQYF.

This clone was recorded a few times. The V gene is TRBV14, the J gene TRBJ1-1; D may be TRBD1 (5 bases). V gave up 6 bases and J gave up 4 bases, with 9 bases separating them. CDR1 is SGHDN, CDR2 FVKESK, per germline. The CDR3 sequence is 12 residues long. CDR3 in DNA: TGTGCCAGCAGTCAACAGGCCACTGAAGCTTTCTTT. Translation: CASSQQATEAFF.

This chain's CDR3 is CAWSGPGQGTSYNEQFF. For the CDR3, the DNA is TGTGCCTGGAGTGGCCCGGGACAGGGAACATCCTACAATGAGCAGTTCTTC. V is TRBV30 and J is TRBJ2-1; 9 bases fit TRBD1. Germline values: CDR1 GTSNPN, CDR2 SVGIG (reference sequence). The V gene end was trimmed by 1 base and the J gene end by 1 base; junction bases not matched to a gene: 8. The CDR3 is 17 residues long.

The sample holds a few counts of this clone. DNA of the CDR3: TGTGCCAGCAGCCCCACGGCGGAGCGGGAGGGTTGGTCCTACGAGCAGTACTTC. This translates into CASSPTAEREGWSYEQYF. V usage is TRBV4-2 and J usage is TRBJ2-7; 10 bases agree with TRBD2. There are 18 residues in the CDR3. Germline V lookup: CDR1 LGHNA, CDR2 YNFKEQ. After removal of 4 bases from V and 1 base from J, the junction contained 13 bases not matched to a gene.

This clone was seen only a few times. The gene calls are TRBV27 and TRBJ1-2, with D unclear. The CDR3 has 18 residues. The V gene's germline CDR1 is MNHEY and CDR2 SMNVEV (reference sequence). V lost 5 bases to trimming and J lost 0 bases, with 22 bases between them. The CDR3 DNA is TGTGCCAGCAGTCCCGAACGGACTGGGCGATCAACTAACTATGGCTACACCTTC. Its translation: CASSPERTGRSTNYGYTF.